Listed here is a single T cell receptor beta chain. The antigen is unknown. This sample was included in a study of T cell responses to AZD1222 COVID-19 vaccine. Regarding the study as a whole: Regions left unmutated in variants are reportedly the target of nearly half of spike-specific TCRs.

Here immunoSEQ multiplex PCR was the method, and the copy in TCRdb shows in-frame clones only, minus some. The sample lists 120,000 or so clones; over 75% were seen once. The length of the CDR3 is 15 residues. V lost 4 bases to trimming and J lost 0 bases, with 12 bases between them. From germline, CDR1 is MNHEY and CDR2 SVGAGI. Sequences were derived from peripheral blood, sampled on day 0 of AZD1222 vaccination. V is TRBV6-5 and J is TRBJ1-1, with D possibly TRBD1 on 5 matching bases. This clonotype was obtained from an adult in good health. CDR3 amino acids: CASSFLGQMNTEAFF. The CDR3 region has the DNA TGTGCCAGCAGTTTCTTGGGGCAGATGAACACTGAAGCTTTCTTT.